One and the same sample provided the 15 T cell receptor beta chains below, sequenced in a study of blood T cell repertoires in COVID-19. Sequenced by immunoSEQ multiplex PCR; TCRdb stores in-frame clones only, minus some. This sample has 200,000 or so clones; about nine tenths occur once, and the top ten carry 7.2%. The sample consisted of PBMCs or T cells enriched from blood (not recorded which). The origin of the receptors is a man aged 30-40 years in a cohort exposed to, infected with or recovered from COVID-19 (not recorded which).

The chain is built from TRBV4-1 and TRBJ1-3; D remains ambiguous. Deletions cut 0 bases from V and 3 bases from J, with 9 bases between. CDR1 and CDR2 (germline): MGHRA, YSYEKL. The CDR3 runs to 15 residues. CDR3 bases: TGCGCCAGCAGCCAAGATGGTGGAGGTGGAAACACCATATATTTT. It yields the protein CASSQDGGGGNTIYF.

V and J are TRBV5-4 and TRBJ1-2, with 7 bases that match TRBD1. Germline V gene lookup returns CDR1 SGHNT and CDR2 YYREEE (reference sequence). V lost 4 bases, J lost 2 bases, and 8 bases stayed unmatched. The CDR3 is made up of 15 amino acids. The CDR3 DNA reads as TGTGCCAGCAGCATTGTGGCGGGACAGAACTATGGCTACACCTTC. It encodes CASSIVAGQNYGYTF.

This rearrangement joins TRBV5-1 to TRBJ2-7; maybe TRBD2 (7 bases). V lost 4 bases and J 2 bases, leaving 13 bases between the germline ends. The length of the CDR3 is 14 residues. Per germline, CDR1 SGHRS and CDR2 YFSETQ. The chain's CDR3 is CASSPKGGTYEQYF. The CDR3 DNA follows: TGCGCCAGCAGCCCCAAGGGGGGGACCTACGAGCAGTACTTC.

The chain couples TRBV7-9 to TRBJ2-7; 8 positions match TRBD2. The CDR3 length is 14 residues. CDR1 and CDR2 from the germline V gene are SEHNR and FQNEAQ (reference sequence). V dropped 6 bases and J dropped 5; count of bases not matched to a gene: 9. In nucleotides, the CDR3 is TGTGCCAGCAGTAAAGAAGCGGGAGCCGACGAGCAGTACTTC. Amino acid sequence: CASSKEAGADEQYF.

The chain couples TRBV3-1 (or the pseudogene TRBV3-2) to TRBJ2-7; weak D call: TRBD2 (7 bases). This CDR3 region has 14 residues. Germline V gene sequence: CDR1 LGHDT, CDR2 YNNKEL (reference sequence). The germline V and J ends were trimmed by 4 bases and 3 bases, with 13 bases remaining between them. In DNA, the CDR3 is TGTGCCAGCAGCCCTAGGGGGGAGGGCTACGAGCAGTACTTC. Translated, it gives CASSPRGEGYEQYF.

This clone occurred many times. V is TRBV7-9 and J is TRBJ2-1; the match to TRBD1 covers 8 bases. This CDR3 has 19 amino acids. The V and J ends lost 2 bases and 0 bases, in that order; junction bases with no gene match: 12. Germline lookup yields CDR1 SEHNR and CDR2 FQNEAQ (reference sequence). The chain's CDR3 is CASSLRTRQGNRSYNEQFF. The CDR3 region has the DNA TGTGCCAGCAGCTTAAGGACTCGACAGGGGAATCGCTCCTACAATGAGCAGTTCTTC.

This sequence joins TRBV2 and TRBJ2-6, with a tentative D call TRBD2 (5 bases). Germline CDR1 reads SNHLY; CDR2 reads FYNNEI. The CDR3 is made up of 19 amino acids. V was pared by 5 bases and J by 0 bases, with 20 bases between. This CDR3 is CASSLRPLATTSGANVLTF. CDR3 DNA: TGTGCCAGCAGTCTACGGCCCCTAGCTACGACCTCTGGGGCCAACGTCCTGACTTTC.

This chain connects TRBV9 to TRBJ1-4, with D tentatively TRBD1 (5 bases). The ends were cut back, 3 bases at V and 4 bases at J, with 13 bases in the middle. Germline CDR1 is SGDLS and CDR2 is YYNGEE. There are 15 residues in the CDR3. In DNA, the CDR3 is TGTGCCAGCAGCGCACGGGGGGTCAATAATGAAAAACTGTTTTTT. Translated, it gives CASSARGVNNEKLFF.

CDR3 in DNA: TGTGCCAGCAGTTCGGCGACAGGCAACTCTGGAAACACCATATATTTT. This translates into CASSSATGNSGNTIYF. V is TRBV27 and J is TRBJ1-3, with TRBD1 as a possible D gene (6 bases). CDR3 size: 16 residues. Germline V gene data show CDR1 as MNHEY and CDR2 as SMNVEV (reference sequence). The V gene lost 4 bases and the J gene lost 0 bases, with 13 bases spanning the gap.

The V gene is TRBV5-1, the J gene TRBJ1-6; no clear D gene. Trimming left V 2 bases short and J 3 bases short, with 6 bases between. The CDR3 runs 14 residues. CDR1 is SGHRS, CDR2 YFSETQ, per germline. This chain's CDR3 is CASSLDSYNSPLHF. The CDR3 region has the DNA TGCGCCAGCAGCTTAGATAGCTATAATTCACCCCTCCACTTT. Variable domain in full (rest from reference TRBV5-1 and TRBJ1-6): KAGVTQTPRYLIKTRGQQVTLSCSPISGHRSVSWYQQTPGQGLQFLFEYFSETQRNKGNFPGRFSGRQFSNSRSEMNVSTLELGDSALYLCASSLDSYNSPLHFGNGTRLTVT.

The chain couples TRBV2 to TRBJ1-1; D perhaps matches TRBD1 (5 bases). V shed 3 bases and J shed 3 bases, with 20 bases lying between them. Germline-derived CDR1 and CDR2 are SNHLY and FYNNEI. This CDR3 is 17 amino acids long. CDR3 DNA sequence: TGTGCCAGCAGTGACGGTCCCGCGGGGGAAAGCCACACTGAAGCTTTCTTT. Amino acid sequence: CASSDGPAGESHTEAFF. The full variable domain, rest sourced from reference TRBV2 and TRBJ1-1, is EPEVTQTPSHQVTQMGQEVILRCVPISNHLYFYWYRQILGQKVEFLVSFYNNEISEKSEIFDDQFSVERPDGSNFTLKIRSTKLEDSAMYFCASSDGPAGESHTEAFFGQGTRLTVV.

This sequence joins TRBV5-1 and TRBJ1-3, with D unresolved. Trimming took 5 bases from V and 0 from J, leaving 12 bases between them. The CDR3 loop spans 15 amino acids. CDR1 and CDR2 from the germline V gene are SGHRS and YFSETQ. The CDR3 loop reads CASRPELRSGNTIYF. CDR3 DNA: TGCGCCAGCAGACCTGAACTTCGCTCTGGAAACACCATATATTTT.

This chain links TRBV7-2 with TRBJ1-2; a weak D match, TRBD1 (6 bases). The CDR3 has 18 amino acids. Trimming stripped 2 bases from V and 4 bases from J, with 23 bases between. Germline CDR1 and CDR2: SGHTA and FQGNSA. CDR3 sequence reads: CASSLRSSAGQSSYGYTF. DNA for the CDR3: TGTGCCAGCAGCTTACGGTCCAGTGCCGGACAGTCCAGCTATGGCTACACCTTC.

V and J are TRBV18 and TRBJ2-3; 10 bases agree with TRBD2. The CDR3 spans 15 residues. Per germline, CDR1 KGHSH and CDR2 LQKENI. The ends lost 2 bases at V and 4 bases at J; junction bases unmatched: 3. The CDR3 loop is CASSPSGRGSDTQYF. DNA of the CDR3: TGTGCCAGCTCACCAAGCGGGAGGGGGTCAGATACGCAGTATTTT.

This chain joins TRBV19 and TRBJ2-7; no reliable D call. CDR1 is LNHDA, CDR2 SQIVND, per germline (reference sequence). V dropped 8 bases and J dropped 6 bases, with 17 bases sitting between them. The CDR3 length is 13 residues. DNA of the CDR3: TGTGCCAGTGGCCCCCAATTCGTTGGCGAGCAGTACTTC. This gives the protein CASGPQFVGEQYF.